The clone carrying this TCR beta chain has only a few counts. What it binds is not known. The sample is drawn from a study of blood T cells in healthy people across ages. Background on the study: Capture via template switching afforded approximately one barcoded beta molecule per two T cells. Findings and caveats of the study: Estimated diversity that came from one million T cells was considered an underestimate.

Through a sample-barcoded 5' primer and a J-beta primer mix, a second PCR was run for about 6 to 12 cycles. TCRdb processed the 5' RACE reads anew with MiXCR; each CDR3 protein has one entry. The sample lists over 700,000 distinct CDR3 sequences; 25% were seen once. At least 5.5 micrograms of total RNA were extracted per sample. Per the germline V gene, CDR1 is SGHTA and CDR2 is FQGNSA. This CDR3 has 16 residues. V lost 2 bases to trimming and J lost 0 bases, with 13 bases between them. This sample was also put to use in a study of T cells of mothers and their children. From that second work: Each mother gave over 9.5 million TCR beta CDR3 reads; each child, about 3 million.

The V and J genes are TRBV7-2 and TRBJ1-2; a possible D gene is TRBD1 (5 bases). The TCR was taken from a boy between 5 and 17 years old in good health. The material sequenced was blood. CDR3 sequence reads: CASSLTRRDPNYGYTF. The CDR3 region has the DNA TGTGCCAGCAGCTTAACCCGTCGGGACCCTAACTATGGCTACACCTTC. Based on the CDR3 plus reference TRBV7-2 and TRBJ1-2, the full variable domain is GAGVSQSPSNKVTEKGKDVELRCDPISGHTALYWYRQSLGQGLEFLIYFQGNSAPDKSGLPSDRFSAERTGGSVSTLTIQRTQQEDSAVYLCASSLTRRDPNYGYTFGSGTRLTVV.